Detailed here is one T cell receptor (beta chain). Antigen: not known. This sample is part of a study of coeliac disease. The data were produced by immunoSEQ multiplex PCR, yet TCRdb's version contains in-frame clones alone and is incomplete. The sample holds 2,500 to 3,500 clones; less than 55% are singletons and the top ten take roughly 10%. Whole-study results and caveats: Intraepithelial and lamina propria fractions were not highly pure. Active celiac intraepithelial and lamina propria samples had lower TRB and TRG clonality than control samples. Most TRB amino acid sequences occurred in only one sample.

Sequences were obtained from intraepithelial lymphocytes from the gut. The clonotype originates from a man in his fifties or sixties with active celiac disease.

CDR3 bases: TGTGCCAGCAGCGTAGTTGGGACTAGCGGGACGTACAATGAGCAGTTCTTC. Translated, it gives CASSVVGTSGTYNEQFF. The chain links TRBV9 to TRBJ2-1; 13 bases align to TRBD2. The ends lost 0 bases at V and 4 bases at J; junction bases unmatched: 4. From germline, CDR1 is SGDLS and CDR2 YYNGEE. CDR3 length: 17 residues.